Below are 22 T cell receptor beta chains sequenced from a single sample in a study of cytomegalovirus exposure and HLA in healthy donors. 60 Vbeta and 13 Jbeta primers were used in PCR. The table came from immunoSEQ multiplex PCR; TCRdb's copy has only in-frame clones and leaves some out. The table includes 150,000 to 200,000 clones, 70% to 80% detected once. The sample comprised PBMCs. These receptors were obtained from a woman in her thirties in good health and CMV-seropositive.

The V gene is TRBV7-9, the J gene TRBJ1-2; D is perhaps TRBD1 (5 bases). Germline loops: CDR1 SEHNR, CDR2 FQNEAQ (reference sequence). This CDR3 region has 15 residues. The V end was cut by 3 bases, the J end by 4 bases, with 15 bases between. In nucleotides, the CDR3 is TGTGCCAGCAGCTTGATGGGGCAGACCTTCTATGGCTACACCTTC. Protein product: CASSLMGQTFYGYTF. Together with reference TRBV7-9 and TRBJ1-2, the CDR3 gives the full variable domain: DTGVSQNPRHKITKRGQNVTFRCDPISEHNRLYWYRQTLGQGPEFLTYFQNEAQLEKSRLLSDRFSAERPKGSFSTLEIQRTEQGDSAMYLCASSLMGQTFYGYTFGSGTRLTVV.

The chain employs TRBV5-1 and TRBJ1-1, with a weak D call TRBD1 (5 bases). CDR3 length: 11 residues. Trimming removed 8 bases from V and 5 bases from J, with 10 bases in between. Germline CDR1 is SGHRS and CDR2 is YFSETQ. CDR3 in amino acids: CARGVGTEAFF. Written as DNA, the CDR3 is TGCGCCAGAGGGGTGGGTACTGAAGCTTTCTTT. Filled out from reference TRBV5-1 and TRBJ1-1, the complete variable domain reads KAGVTQTPRYLIKTRGQQVTLSCSPISGHRSVSWYQQTPGQGLQFLFEYFSETQRNKGNFPGRFSGRQFSNSRSEMNVSTLELGDSALYLCARGVGTEAFFGQGTRLTVV.

CDR3 nucleotide sequence: TGTGCCAGCAGCGTAGGTAATCTAGGCTACGAGCAGTACTTC. Amino acid sequence: CASSVGNLGYEQYF. The chain couples TRBV9 to TRBJ2-7; D is unclear. Per the germline V gene, CDR1 is SGDLS and CDR2 is YYNGEE. The CDR3 runs to 14 residues. V was pared by 0 bases and J by 3 bases, with 10 bases between. The full variable domain, rest sourced from reference TRBV9 and TRBJ2-7, is DSGVTQTPKHLITATGQRVTLRCSPRSGDLSVYWYQQSLDQGLQFLIQYYNGEERAKGNILERFSAQQFPDLHSELNLSSLELGDSALYFCASSVGNLGYEQYFGPGTRLTVT.

The chain couples TRBV5-6 to TRBJ2-7; 8 nucleotides agree with TRBD1. Germline lookup yields CDR1 SGHDT and CDR2 YYEEEE. The CDR3 totals 13 residues. V lost 2 bases, J lost 11 bases, and 9 bases stayed unmatched. CDR3 coding DNA: TGTGCCAGCAGCTTCCGGGACAGGCAGAGGGAGTACTTC. This sequence encodes CASSFRDRQREYF.

This clone came up a few times. This sample also contains other DNA sequences that code for the same CDR3. The J gene is TRBJ2-1, the V gene TRBV4-3; 9 bases line up with TRBD2. Per germline, CDR1 LGHNA and CDR2 YSLEER. This CDR3 comprises 15 residues. With V trimmed by 3 bases and J by 3 bases, 3 bases remained unmatched. The CDR3 nucleotides are TGCGCCAGCAGCCAGGGTAGCGGGGGCTACAATGAGCAGTTCTTC. It specifies CASSQGSGGYNEQFF.

The chain carries TRBV6-5 and TRBJ1-5; 10 bases match TRBD1. In germline, CDR1 is MNHEY, CDR2 SVGAGI. The junction had 3 bases not matched to a gene; V was cut back by 5 bases and J by 2 bases. The CDR3 is 15 residues long. The CDR3 DNA reads as TGTGCCAGCAGTAGGACAGGGGGGCGCAATCAGCCCCAGCATTTT. Translated, it gives CASSRTGGRNQPQHF.

V and J are TRBV11-2 and TRBJ1-2; possibly TRBD1 for D (5 bases). The V end lost 5 bases, the J end lost 7 bases, and 17 bases lay between the germline ends. This CDR3 comprises 14 residues. From germline, CDR1 is SGHAT and CDR2 FQNNGV. The CDR3 nucleotides are TGTGCCAGCAGCACCGCAGGGCTTTGGGGTGGCTACACCTTC. Residues: CASSTAGLWGGYTF.

The CDR3 DNA sequence: TGTGCCAGCAGTTACTGGCGAGGGACTGCTAATGAAAAACTGTTTTTT. Its protein product is CASSYWRGTANEKLFF. The chain is built from TRBV6-5 and TRBJ1-4; perhaps TRBD1 as D (5 bases). V was cut by 1 base and J by 3 bases, with 12 bases left in between. This CDR3 has 16 residues. CDR1 is MNHEY and CDR2 is SVGAGI in the germline V gene.

The V gene is TRBV6-5, the J gene TRBJ2-3; 12 bases match TRBD2. There are 15 residues in the CDR3. Unmatched junction bases numbered 4, after V lost 6 bases and J lost 3 bases. Germline lookup yields CDR1 MNHEY and CDR2 SVGAGI. In DNA form, the CDR3 reads TGTGCCAGCAGCCGACTAGCGGGAGTTACAGATACGCAGTATTTT. This encodes CASSRLAGVTDTQYF.

The chain employs TRBV11-2 and TRBJ2-7; the D gene is possibly TRBD2 (7 bases). Germline V gene lookup returns CDR1 SGHAT and CDR2 FQNNGV. The V and J ends lost 0 bases and 5 bases respectively, with 11 bases between them. The CDR3 extends over 14 amino acids. The CDR3 nucleotides are TGTGCCAGCAGCTTAGATGGGGGGGCGGACGAGCAGTACTTC. It codes for CASSLDGGADEQYF.

This chain joins TRBV10-3 and TRBJ1-5; TRBD1 aligns across 8 bases. This CDR3 is 18 amino acids long. J gave up 0 bases and V 2 bases, and 9 bases lay outside the gene matches. CDR1 is ENHRY, CDR2 SYGVKD, per germline. CDR3: CAISEEAGGPDSNQPQHF. In nucleotides, the CDR3 is TGTGCCATCAGTGAGGAAGCAGGGGGCCCAGATAGCAATCAGCCCCAGCATTTT.

The CDR3 here is CASSLAGQGSQYF. In DNA form, the CDR3 reads TGTGCCAGCAGCTTAGCGGGACAGGGATCCCAGTACTTC. V is TRBV7-2 and J is TRBJ2-5; TRBD1 aligns across 9 bases. V lost 0 bases to trimming and J lost 9 bases; unmatched junction nucleotides: 2. The CDR3 has 13 residues. The germline gives CDR1 SGHTA, CDR2 FQGNSA.

The V and J genes are TRBV6-1 and TRBJ1-5; tentative D call: TRBD1 (5 bases). Germline loops: CDR1 MNHNS, CDR2 SASEGT. The CDR3 is 13 amino acids. Trimming shortened V by 6 bases and J by 3 bases, and 9 bases separated the two germline ends. CDR3 bases: TGTGCCAGCAGAGACAGTTCCAATCAGCCCCAGCATTTT. This codes for CASRDSSNQPQHF.

V is TRBV5-1 and J is TRBJ2-5; 11 bases are a match to TRBD1. The V gene's germline CDR1 is SGHRS and CDR2 YFSETQ. J lost 2 bases, V lost 6 bases, and 9 bases had no gene match. CDR3 length: 16 residues. The CDR3 DNA follows: TGCGCCAGCACTTCGGGACAGGGGGGTATACAAGAGACCCAGTACTTC. Protein sequence: CASTSGQGGIQETQYF.

The chain is built from TRBV4-1 and TRBJ1-2; perhaps TRBD1 as D (6 bases). Germline loops: CDR1 MGHRA, CDR2 YSYEKL. V was shortened by 0 bases and J by 4 bases, with 15 bases between the two germline ends. The CDR3 loop spans 16 amino acids. The CDR3 nucleotides read TGCGCCAGCAGCCAAGAGCGGCAGGGGTTTGGCTATGGCTACACCTTC. Its translation is CASSQERQGFGYGYTF.

DNA for the CDR3: TGCGCCAGCGCCCCAGGACAGGGTGACGATGAGCAGTTCTTC. The encoded protein is CASAPGQGDDEQFF. The chain links TRBV5-1 to TRBJ2-1; 8 bases map to TRBD1. Germline V lookup: CDR1 SGHRS, CDR2 YFSETQ. The CDR3 runs 14 residues. With V trimmed by 7 bases and J by 8 bases, 11 bases remained unmatched.

This chain connects TRBV4-2 to TRBJ2-3; 7 bases align to TRBD2. CDR1 LGHNA and CDR2 YNFKEQ come from the germline V gene. The CDR3 loop spans 16 amino acids. V dropped 0 bases and J dropped 1; count of bases not matched to a gene: 4. CDR3 in amino acids: CASSQDFAGGTDTQYF. The DNA of the CDR3 is TGTGCCAGCAGCCAAGATTTCGCGGGAGGCACAGATACGCAGTATTTT.

The table lists this clone with a count of one. The rearrangement links TRBV6-5 to TRBJ2-7; 8 positions agree with TRBD2. The CDR3 sequence is 14 residues long. J was trimmed by 5 bases and V by 5 bases; bases with no gene match: 8. Germline assignment: CDR1 MNHEY and CDR2 SVGAGI. CDR3 in DNA: TGTGCCAGCAGTGAAGTAAGCGGGAGTAACGAGCAGTACTTC. Its protein product is CASSEVSGSNEQYF.

In its sample, this clone was seen a few times. V and J are TRBV2 and TRBJ2-3, with a possible D match to TRBD2 (6 bases). The CDR3 extends over 15 amino acids. CDR1 and CDR2 from the germline V gene are SNHLY and FYNNEI. V lost 5 bases and J 1 base, leaving 13 bases between the germline ends. CDR3 in amino acids: CASSLGGGGTDTQYF. The CDR3 bases are TGTGCCAGCAGTCTGGGGGGAGGAGGCACAGATACGCAGTATTTT.

This chain uses TRBV11-2 with TRBJ2-7; TRBD1 is a possible D gene (5 bases). This CDR3 has 11 amino acids. CDR1 and CDR2 (germline): SGHAT, FQNNGV. Trimming took off 3 bases at V and 5 bases at J, with 5 bases between the two ends. CDR3 DNA: TGTGCCAGCAGCTTGGGGCACGAGCAGTACTTC. Translated: CASSLGHEQYF.

This sequence joins TRBV9 and TRBJ1-1; maybe TRBD1 (5 bases). The germline gives CDR1 SGDLS, CDR2 YYNGEE. The length of the CDR3 is 16 residues. The V gene lost 5 bases and the J gene lost 0 bases, with 17 bases spanning the gap. The DNA of the CDR3 is TGTGCCAGCAGTCGGCCCGACGGGGGGATGAACACTGAAGCTTTCTTT. Protein product: CASSRPDGGMNTEAFF. The variable domain in full, with the rest retrieved from reference TRBV9 and TRBJ1-1, is DSGVTQTPKHLITATGQRVTLRCSPRSGDLSVYWYQQSLDQGLQFLIQYYNGEERAKGNILERFSAQQFPDLHSELNLSSLELGDSALYFCASSRPDGGMNTEAFFGQGTRLTVV.

This clone was counted only a few times. J is TRBJ1-3 and V is TRBV28, with TRBD1 matching over 7 bases. Per germline, CDR1 MDHEN and CDR2 SYDVKM. The CDR3 spans 14 residues. Losses at the gene ends were 2 bases for V and 2 bases for J; bases not matched to a gene: 0. The CDR3 DNA follows: TGTGCCAGCAGTTTAGACAGGGCTGGAAACACCATATATTTT. Translation: CASSLDRAGNTIYF.